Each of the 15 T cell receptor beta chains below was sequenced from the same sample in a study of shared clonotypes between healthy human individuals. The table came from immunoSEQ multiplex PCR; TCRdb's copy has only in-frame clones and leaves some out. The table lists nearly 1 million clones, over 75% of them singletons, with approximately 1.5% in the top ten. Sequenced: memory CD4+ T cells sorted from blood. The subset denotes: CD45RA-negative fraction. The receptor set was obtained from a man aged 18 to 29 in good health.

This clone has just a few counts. The CDR3, as DNA: TGTGCCAGCAGTTTGATTTTAGTTCAATCGGAAGCTTTCTTT. Translated: CASSLILVQSEAFF. The J gene is TRBJ1-1, the V gene TRBV28; D gene unclear. Looked up from germline, CDR1 is MDHEN and CDR2 is SYDVKM. V gave up 3 bases and J gave up 8 bases, with 16 bases separating them. CDR3 length: 14 amino acids.

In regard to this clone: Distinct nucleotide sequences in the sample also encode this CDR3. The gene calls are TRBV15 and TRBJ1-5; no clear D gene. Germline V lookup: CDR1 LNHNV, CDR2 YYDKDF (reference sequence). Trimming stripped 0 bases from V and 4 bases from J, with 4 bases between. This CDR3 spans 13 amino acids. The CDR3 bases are TGTGCCACCAGCAGAGAGGGAAATCAGCCCCAGCATTTT. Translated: CATSREGNQPQHF.

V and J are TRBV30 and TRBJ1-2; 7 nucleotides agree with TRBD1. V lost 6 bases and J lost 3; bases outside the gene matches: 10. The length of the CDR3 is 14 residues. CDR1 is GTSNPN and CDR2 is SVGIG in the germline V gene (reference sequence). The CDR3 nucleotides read TGTGCCTGTCCCCAGCGGGGACAGTACTATGGCTACACCTTC. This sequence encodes CACPQRGQYYGYTF.

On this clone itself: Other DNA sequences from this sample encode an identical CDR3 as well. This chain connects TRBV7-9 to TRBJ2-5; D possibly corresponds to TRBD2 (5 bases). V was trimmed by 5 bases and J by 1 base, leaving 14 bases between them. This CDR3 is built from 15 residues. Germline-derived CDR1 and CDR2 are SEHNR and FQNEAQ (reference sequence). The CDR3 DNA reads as TGTGCCAGCAGCCTTGGTGGTCGGGGCCAAGAGACCCAGTACTTC. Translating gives CASSLGGRGQETQYF.

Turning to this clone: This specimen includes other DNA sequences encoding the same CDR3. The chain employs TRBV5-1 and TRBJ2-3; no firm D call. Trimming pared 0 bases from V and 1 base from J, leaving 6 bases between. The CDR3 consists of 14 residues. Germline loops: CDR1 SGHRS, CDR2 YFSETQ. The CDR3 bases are TGCGCCAGCAGCTTGGATAGGGGCACAGATACGCAGTATTTT. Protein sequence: CASSLDRGTDTQYF.

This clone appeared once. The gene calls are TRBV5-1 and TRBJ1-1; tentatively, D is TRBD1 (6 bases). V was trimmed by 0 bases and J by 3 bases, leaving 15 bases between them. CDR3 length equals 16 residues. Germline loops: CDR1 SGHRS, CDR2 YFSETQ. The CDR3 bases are TGCGCCAGCAGCTTGGTCCCGGGGGCGGGAGACACTGAAGCTTTCTTT. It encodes CASSLVPGAGDTEAFF.

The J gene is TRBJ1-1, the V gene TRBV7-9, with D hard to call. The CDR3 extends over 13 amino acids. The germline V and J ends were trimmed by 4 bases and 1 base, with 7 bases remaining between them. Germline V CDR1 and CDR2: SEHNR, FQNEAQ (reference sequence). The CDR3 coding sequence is TGTGCCAGCAGCTACGACAAGAACACTGAAGCTTTCTTT. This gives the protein CASSYDKNTEAFF.

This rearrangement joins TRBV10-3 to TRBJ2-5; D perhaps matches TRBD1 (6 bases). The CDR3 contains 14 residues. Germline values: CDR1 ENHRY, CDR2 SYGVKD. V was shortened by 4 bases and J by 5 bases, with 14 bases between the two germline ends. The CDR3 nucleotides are TGTGCCATCAGTGGAAAAGCAGGGGTCGAGACCCAGTACTTC. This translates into CAISGKAGVETQYF.

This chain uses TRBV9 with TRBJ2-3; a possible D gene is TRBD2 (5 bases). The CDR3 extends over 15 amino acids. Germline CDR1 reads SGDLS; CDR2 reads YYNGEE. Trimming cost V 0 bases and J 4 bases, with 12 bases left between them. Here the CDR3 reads CASSVGSAVADTQYF. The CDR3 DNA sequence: TGTGCCAGCAGCGTAGGTAGCGCGGTAGCAGATACGCAGTATTTT. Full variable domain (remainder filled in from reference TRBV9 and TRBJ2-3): DSGVTQTPKHLITATGQRVTLRCSPRSGDLSVYWYQQSLDQGLQFLIQYYNGEERAKGNILERFSAQQFPDLHSELNLSSLELGDSALYFCASSVGSAVADTQYFGPGTRLTVL.

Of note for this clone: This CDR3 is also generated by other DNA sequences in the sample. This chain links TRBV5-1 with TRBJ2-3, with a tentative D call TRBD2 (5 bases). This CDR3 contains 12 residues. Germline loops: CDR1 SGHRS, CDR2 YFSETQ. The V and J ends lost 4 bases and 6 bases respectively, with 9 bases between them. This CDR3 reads CASSGSTDTQYF. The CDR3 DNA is TGCGCCAGCAGCGGGAGTACGGATACGCAGTATTTT.

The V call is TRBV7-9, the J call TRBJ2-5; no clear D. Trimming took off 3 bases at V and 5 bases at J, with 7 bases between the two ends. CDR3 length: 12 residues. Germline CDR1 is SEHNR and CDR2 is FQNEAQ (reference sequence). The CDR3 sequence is CASSFTGETQYF. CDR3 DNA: TGTGCCAGCAGCTTTACCGGGGAGACCCAGTACTTC.

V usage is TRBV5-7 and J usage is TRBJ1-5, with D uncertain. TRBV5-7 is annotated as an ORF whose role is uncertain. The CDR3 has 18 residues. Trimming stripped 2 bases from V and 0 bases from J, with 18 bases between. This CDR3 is CASSFLWPMFYSNQPQHF. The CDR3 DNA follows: TGTGCCAGCAGCTTCTTATGGCCCATGTTTTATAGCAATCAGCCCCAGCATTTT.

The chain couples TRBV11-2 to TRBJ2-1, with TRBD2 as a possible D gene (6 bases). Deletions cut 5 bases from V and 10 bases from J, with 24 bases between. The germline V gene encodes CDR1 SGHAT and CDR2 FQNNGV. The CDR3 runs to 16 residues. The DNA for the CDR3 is TGTGCCAGCAGCCCCGGCGGCGGGACTGCCCGTCCGGAGCAGTTCTTC. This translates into CASSPGGGTARPEQFF.

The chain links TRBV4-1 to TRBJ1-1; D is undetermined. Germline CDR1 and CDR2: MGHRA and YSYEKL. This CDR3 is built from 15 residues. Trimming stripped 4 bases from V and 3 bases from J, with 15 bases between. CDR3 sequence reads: CASSPWPRRDTEAFF. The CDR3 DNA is TGCGCCAGCAGCCCTTGGCCCCGGAGGGACACTGAAGCTTTCTTT.

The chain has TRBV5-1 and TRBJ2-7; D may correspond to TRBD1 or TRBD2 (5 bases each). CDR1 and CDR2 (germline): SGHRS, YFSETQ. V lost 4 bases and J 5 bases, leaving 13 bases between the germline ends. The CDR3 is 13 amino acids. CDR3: CASSLTMGDEQYF. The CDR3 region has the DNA TGCGCCAGCAGCCTAACAATGGGGGACGAGCAGTACTTC.